This TCR beta chain was recorded in a study of chemoradiotherapy in HPV16-positive cancers. In the study overall: Candidate HPV-specific clones and shared TCR motifs came from a couple of HPV16-positive patients.

The method was immunoSEQ multiplex PCR; TCRdb's version includes in-frame clones alone and lacks a portion of them. The repertoire consists of some 12,000 clones, with roughly four fifths occurring once and the leading ten covering 0.94%. The CDR3 runs to 16 residues. Trimming removed 1 base from V and 4 bases from J, with 15 bases in between. In germline, CDR1 is MNHEY, CDR2 SMNVEV (reference sequence). Study-level findings and limits: Non-HPV-specific T cells did not expand in tumors during treatment, whereas candidate HPV-specific clones and E7-related motifs did. Only two HPV16-positive patients supplied the functional HPV-specificity definition. In HPV16-positive patients, HPV-responsive T-cell expansion tracked better recurrence-free survival.

Of note for this clone: The antigen is not known.

Collection took place from a patient who underwent chemoradiotherapy. The chain has TRBV27 and TRBJ2-3; D is perhaps TRBD1 or TRBD2 (5 bases each). This receptor was taken from a human donor with HPV-associated anogenital cancer. CDR3 DNA sequence: TGTGCCAGCAGTTTATTGGGGACGGCATCAGCAGATACGCAGTATTTT. Its translation: CASSLLGTASADTQYF.